This section outlines one TCR beta chain sequence together with its context. The sample originates from a study of blood T cell repertoires in COVID-19. Those who participated ranged in age from about 18 to 89 years and resided in under 25 US areas. The germline V and J ends were trimmed by 6 bases and 5 bases, with 13 bases remaining between them. CDR1 is LNHDA and CDR2 is SQIVND in the germline V gene (reference sequence). The CDR3 totals 13 residues. Profiled with immunoSEQ multiplex PCR; TCRdb holds only in-frame clones, not every one. The table lists some 180,000 clones, around 82% of them singletons.

The chain joins TRBV19 to TRBJ1-2, with D perhaps matching TRBD1 (5 bases). The source material was PBMCs or T cells enriched from blood (not recorded which). This TCR was recovered from an older woman with acute COVID-19. Written as DNA, the CDR3 is TGTGCCAGTAGAGCGGGACCAGGATATGGCTACACCTTC. Its translation is CASRAGPGYGYTF. Drawing the rest from reference TRBV19 and TRBJ1-2, the complete variable domain is DGGITQSPKYLFRKEGQNVTLSCEQNLNHDAMYWYRQDPGQGLRLIYYSQIVNDFQKGDIAEGYSVSREKKESFPLTVTSAQKNPTAFYLCASRAGPGYGYTFGSGTRLTVV.